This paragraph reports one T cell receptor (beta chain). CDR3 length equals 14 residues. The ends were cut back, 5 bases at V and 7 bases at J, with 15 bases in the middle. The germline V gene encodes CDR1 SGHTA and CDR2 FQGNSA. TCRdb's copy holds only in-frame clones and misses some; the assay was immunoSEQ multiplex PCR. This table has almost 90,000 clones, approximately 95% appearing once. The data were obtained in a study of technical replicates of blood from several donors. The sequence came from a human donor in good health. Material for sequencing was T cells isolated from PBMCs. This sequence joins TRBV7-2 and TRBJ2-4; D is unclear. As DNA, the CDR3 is TGTGCCAGCAGCCTTAGTTTTAGTCCTAACATTCAGTACTTC. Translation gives CASSLSFSPNIQYF.